This T cell receptor beta chain was observed in a study of T cell responses to AZD1222 COVID-19 vaccine (dated by TCRdb to the early 2020s). For context, the study as a whole: AZD1222 recipients whose second dose came at about 4 weeks and those whose second dose came at about 12 weeks were combined into one group, since spike-specific TCR depth and breadth did not differ between the two schedules. Trial participants were enrolled into age subgroups of 18-55, 56-69 and 70-plus years, which contained roughly 140, 27 and 60 TCR-sequenced participants, respectively. TCR sequencing covered 230 or so trial participants: 200 to 220 given two doses of AZD1222 and 26 given two doses of MenACWY control vaccine. What the study reported, not specific to this receptor: Spike-specific TCR breadth and depth rose significantly after two AZD1222 doses compared with day 0 and with MenACWY recipients. CD4 TCRs associated with the vaccine covered the entire spike protein, and the dominant responses were in regions 160-218 and 743-854. Conclusions about previously exposed vaccinees are limited because only 6 or 7 AZD1222 recipients were SARS-CoV-2 seropositive at baseline. Because no samples from the day 14 peak response were available, repertoires could be characterized only after the peak T cell response. Epitopes outside the regions mutated in the B.1.351 and B.1.1.7 variants were reportedly recognized by nearly half of the unique spike-specific TCRs. Most participants were white British and females outnumbered males, and the authors suggested that clonal diversity may have been underestimated. The 56-69-year group was small, and its depth increase did not reach significance, likely because of low power.

The CDR3, from cysteine to phenylalanine, totals 12 residues. Kept here is only the CDR3 DNA, which spans 36 bases and is read in frame from base 1. V gives up 4 bases and J gives up 6 bases, and the segment between their germline ends measures 10 bases. CDR1 and CDR2 are read off the germline V gene (reference sequence) as SGHKS and YYEKEE. The CDR3 regions of human TCRbeta chains were analyzed by immunosequencing. As for the original processing: TCRs in the repertoires were matched against a reference library of SARS-CoV-2-specific TCRs that had been generated with the MIRA antigen-specificity platform. Breadth meant the fraction of unique TCRs that were SARS-CoV-2-associated, whereas depth meant the fraction of total T cells that were SARS-CoV-2-associated. Using the MIRA data, each spike-specific TCR was assigned both to the spike region to which the TCR was reactive and to a CD4 or CD8 class. Log10-transformed breadth and depth values were compared by one-way ANOVA with Sidak's multiple comparisons tests. TCRdb took this table from immuneACCESS and kept in-frame rearrangements with V and J called. Such tables lack part of the clones; where checked against another copy, unresolved V genes explain under half of the gap, and the rest is unexplained. For V, J and clone size, that table is used; D and trimming come from the DNA. This sample gives 150,000 or so clones in total; just over 90% of them show up just once. 1.5% to 2% of the sample is in the top ten clones.

Concerning this clone itself: This receptor's antigen is unknown. The record has no base qualities; no much larger clone is one base away.

The label giving this sample's time point can be read as: baseline before first vaccination. Samples from vaccinated people were obtained from the UK trials COV001 and COV002, which included a single-blind randomized controlled phase 2/3 trial of AZD1222 (ChAdOx1 nCoV-19) in healthy adults. For TCRbeta chain sequencing, PBMC samples were collected from trial participants at day 0 and at day 28 after the second dose. Sequencing used peripheral blood, obtained on day 0 of AZD1222 vaccination. The receptor was derived from an adult in good health. The chain joins TRBV5-5 to TRBJ1-2; TRBD1 is perhaps the D gene, given 6 matching bases. CDR3 sequence: CASSAAGDGYTF. The bases read TGTGCCAGCAGCGCAGCAGGGGATGGCTACACCTTC.